One and the same sample provided the 30 T cell receptor beta chains below, sequenced in a study of cytomegalovirus exposure and HLA in healthy donors. This PCR relied on a set of 60 Vbeta primers and 13 Jbeta primers. This table comes from immunoSEQ multiplex PCR, and its TCRdb copy is limited to in-frame clones, with some not included. The sample has over 150,000 clones; roughly 80% are singletons. The specimen sequenced was PBMCs. Source of these receptors: a boy aged 2 to 9 in good health and CMV-seronegative.

The rearrangement joins TRBV5-1 to TRBJ1-4, with 9 bases matching TRBD1. In germline, CDR1 is SGHRS, CDR2 YFSETQ. The CDR3 runs 17 residues. V dropped 0 bases and J dropped 5; count of bases not matched to a gene: 8. In nucleotides, the CDR3 is TGCGCCAGCAGCTTGGTGAGGGGGACAGGGCCAAATGAAAAACTGTTTTTT. This translates into CASSLVRGTGPNEKLFF.

The rearrangement joins TRBV5-4 to TRBJ2-1; 9 nucleotides match TRBD2. Trimming cost V 2 bases and J 9 bases; bases outside gene matches: 15. CDR3 size: 17 residues. The germline V gene has CDR1 SGHNT and CDR2 YYREEE (reference sequence). The CDR3 here is CASSFGGTGGRATEQFF. Written as DNA, the CDR3 is TGTGCCAGCAGCTTTGGGGGAACCGGCGGGAGGGCCACTGAGCAGTTCTTC.

This chain uses TRBV5-1 with TRBJ2-2, with D possibly matching TRBD2 (7 bases). V gave up 7 bases and J gave up 4 bases, with 14 bases separating them. CDR3 size: 14 residues. The germline V gene has CDR1 SGHRS and CDR2 YFSETQ. The chain's CDR3 is CASRRGAVTGELFF. CDR3 DNA: TGCGCCAGCCGCCGGGGGGCCGTCACCGGGGAGCTGTTTTTT.

The chain links TRBV4-1 to TRBJ1-1; the match to TRBD1 covers 7 bases. The CDR3 covers 15 residues. The germline gives CDR1 MGHRA, CDR2 YSYEKL. V gave up 0 bases and J gave up 8 bases; unmatched junction bases: 9. The CDR3, as DNA: TGCGCCAGCAGCCAAGATGTGAGACAGGGCATGGAAGCTTTCTTT. It codes for CASSQDVRQGMEAFF.

The chain recombines TRBV2 with TRBJ2-6, with 8 bases fitting TRBD1. Looked up from germline, CDR1 is SNHLY and CDR2 is FYNNEI. Trimming took 7 bases from V and 0 from J; bases not matched to a gene: 11. The CDR3 loop spans 18 amino acids. The CDR3 bases are TGTGCCAGCATTTCAACGACAGGGGTCGGCTCTGGGGCCAACGTCCTGACTTTC. It codes for CASISTTGVGSGANVLTF.

This clone was picked up one time. The V and J genes are TRBV2 and TRBJ2-2; the match to TRBD2 covers 10 bases. Germline trimming cut 3 bases from V and 6 bases from J; bases unmatched to any gene: 7. The CDR3 sequence is 16 residues long. The germline V gene has CDR1 SNHLY and CDR2 FYNNEI. The CDR3: CASSDRPSGSSGELFF. CDR3 nucleotide sequence: TGTGCCAGCAGTGATCGCCCTAGCGGGAGTTCCGGGGAGCTGTTTTTT.

The chain uses TRBV30 and TRBJ2-7, with TRBD1 identical over 7 bases. V was clipped by 4 bases and J by 4 bases; unmatched bases: 7. CDR3 length equals 13 residues. Germline-derived CDR1 and CDR2 are GTSNPN and SVGIG (reference sequence). DNA for the CDR3: TGTGCCTGGACCGGGGACAGTTATTACGAGCAGTACTTC. The encoded protein is CAWTGDSYYEQYF.

The gene calls are TRBV25-1 and TRBJ2-1, with D maybe TRBD1 (5 bases). Trimming pared 8 bases from V and 8 bases from J, leaving 19 bases between. This CDR3 contains 14 residues. Germline V gene data show CDR1 as MGHDK and CDR2 as SYGVNS. The CDR3 region is CASSDTGRRDEQFF. CDR3 DNA sequence: TGTGCCAGCTCGGACACGGGTAGACGGGATGAGCAGTTCTTC.

This chain uses TRBV11-2 with TRBJ1-5, with D perhaps TRBD1 (6 bases). Germline V gene sequence: CDR1 SGHAT, CDR2 FQNNGV. The CDR3 consists of 14 residues. V lost 2 bases to trimming and J lost 7 bases, with 12 bases between them. This CDR3 is CASSLSGRGQPQHF. The CDR3 bases are TGTGCCAGCAGCTTAAGTGGCAGGGGACAGCCCCAGCATTTT.

This clone appeared a few times. The chain carries TRBV2 and TRBJ1-1; 8 bases align to TRBD1. The V and J ends lost 6 bases and 2 bases, in that order; junction bases with no gene match: 5. CDR3 size: 14 residues. Looked up from germline, CDR1 is SNHLY and CDR2 is FYNNEI. The CDR3 is CASRVTGGNTEAFF. CDR3 nucleotides: TGTGCCAGCAGGGTTACAGGGGGTAACACTGAAGCTTTCTTT.

The rearrangement uses TRBV11-2 and TRBJ2-7; TRBD2 matches 7 bases. This CDR3 is 15 amino acids long. Looked up from germline, CDR1 is SGHAT and CDR2 is FQNNGV. V lost 1 base and J lost 6; bases outside the gene matches: 9. The CDR3 here is CASSLGGGRFGEQYF. The CDR3 nucleotides read TGTGCCAGCAGCTTAGGGGGCGGGAGATTCGGCGAGCAGTACTTC.

The genes are TRBV29-1 and TRBJ2-3; weak D call: TRBD1 (5 bases). V was shortened by 7 bases and J by 5 bases, with 22 bases between the two germline ends. The CDR3 loop spans 15 amino acids. CDR1 is SQVTM and CDR2 is ANQGSEA in the germline V gene. CDR3 DNA sequence: TGCAGCGCCACTGAGCAGGGCCTTATAGGAGATACGCAGTATTTT. Protein product: CSATEQGLIGDTQYF.

In this sample, this clone turned up a few times. The chain is built from TRBV6-8 and TRBJ2-3; D gene uncertain. From germline, CDR1 is MNHGY and CDR2 SAAAGT. Trimming took 7 bases from V and 4 from J, leaving 3 bases between them. This CDR3 comprises 10 residues. CDR3 bases: TGTGCCAGCATCTCAGATACGCAGTATTTT. It yields the protein CASISDTQYF.

The V call is TRBV11-3, the J call TRBJ2-7; no clear D gene. Germline V gives CDR1 SGHNT, CDR2 YENEEA. Trimming took 4 bases from V and 3 from J, leaving 4 bases between them. The length of the CDR3 is 11 residues. This CDR3 is CASSSRYEQYF. The DNA of the CDR3 is TGTGCCAGCAGCTCTCGCTACGAGCAGTACTTC. Full variable domain (missing parts from reference TRBV11-3 and TRBJ2-7): EAGVVQSPRYKIIEKKQPVAFWCNPISGHNTLYWYLQNLGQGPELLIRYENEEAVDDSQLPKDRFSAERLKGVDSTLKIQPAELGDSAVYLCASSSRYEQYFGPGTRLTVT.

The chain joins TRBV9 to TRBJ2-3, with D maybe TRBD1 (5 bases). The V end was cut by 4 bases, the J end by 5 bases, with 8 bases between. This CDR3 is 12 amino acids long. Germline CDR1 is SGDLS and CDR2 is YYNGEE. The CDR3 DNA is TGTGCCAGCAGCTCCACAGGAGATACGCAGTATTTT. Protein sequence: CASSSTGDTQYF.

The chain joins TRBV5-5 to TRBJ1-2; 8 bases align to TRBD1. Germline V gives CDR1 SGHKS, CDR2 YYEKEE (reference sequence). The CDR3 is made up of 16 amino acids. The trim removed 0 bases at V and 4 bases at J, leaving 8 bases unmatched. The CDR3 reads CASSLAGAGGIYGYTF. DNA of the CDR3: TGTGCCAGCAGCTTGGCTGGGGCAGGGGGCATCTATGGCTACACCTTC.

This clone was found a few times. This rearrangement joins TRBV6-1 to TRBJ1-1, with 8 positions matching TRBD1. The CDR3 covers 15 residues. The germline CDR1 and CDR2 sequences are MNHNS and SASEGT. V lost 4 bases, J lost 4 bases, and 8 bases stayed unmatched. Here the CDR3 reads CASSVDREGRTEAFF. The CDR3 DNA reads TGTGCCAGCAGTGTGGACAGGGAGGGACGCACTGAAGCTTTCTTT.

The chain links TRBV29-1 to TRBJ1-1, with TRBD1 as a possible D gene (5 bases). Germline V lookup: CDR1 SQVTM, CDR2 ANQGSEA. The germline V and J ends were trimmed by 6 bases and 1 base, with 9 bases remaining between them. There are 12 residues in the CDR3. The CDR3 region is CSVQTGNTEAFF. In DNA, the CDR3 is TGCAGCGTCCAAACAGGGAACACTGAAGCTTTCTTT.

This chain links TRBV28 with TRBJ2-2; D unclear. The length of the CDR3 is 14 residues. Germline V gives CDR1 MDHEN, CDR2 SYDVKM. V was pared by 6 bases and J by 3 bases, with 11 bases between. The CDR3: CASRPPGDTGELFF. The CDR3 DNA reads as TGTGCCAGCAGGCCCCCAGGTGACACCGGGGAGCTGTTTTTT.

This clone was seen once. The genes are TRBV11-2 and TRBJ2-1; a weak D match, TRBD1 (6 bases). Germline CDR1 SGHAT, CDR2 FQNNGV. The CDR3 runs 14 residues. Trimming stripped 4 bases from V and 4 bases from J, with 11 bases between. The CDR3 loop reads CASSSTQGYNEQFF. The CDR3 region has the DNA TGTGCCAGCAGCTCAACACAGGGATACAATGAGCAGTTCTTC.

V usage is TRBV29-1 and J usage is TRBJ2-5; the match to TRBD2 covers 7 bases. The J call may be mistaken, given a closer DNA end match to TRBJ2-7. CDR1 and CDR2 (germline): SQVTM, ANQGSEA. There are 15 residues in the CDR3. CDR3 loop: CSVEWEWEGQYEQYF. Here the CDR3 DNA reads TGCAGCGTTGAATGGGAGTGGGAGGGCCAATACGAGCAGTACTTC.

This chain links TRBV5-6 with TRBJ2-5, with TRBD1 matching over 9 bases. J was trimmed by 5 bases and V by 4 bases; bases with no gene match: 12. Germline loops: CDR1 SGHDT, CDR2 YYEEEE. The CDR3 is 16 residues long. This chain's CDR3 is CASSTVPGQGLETQYF. In DNA, the CDR3 is TGTGCCAGCAGCACAGTCCCGGGACAGGGATTGGAGACCCAGTACTTC.

The V call is TRBV6-7, the J call TRBJ2-4; no definite D call. TRBV6-7 is classed as an ORF, of uncertain function. Trimming removed 0 bases at V and 1 base at J, with 10 bases between. The CDR3 runs 16 residues. CDR3 DNA: TGTGCCAGCAGTTACTCGGGCTCATGGGCCAAAAACATTCAGTACTTC. Translating it yields CASSYSGSWAKNIQYF.

The gene calls are TRBV15 and TRBJ1-3; possible D gene TRBD1, 5 bases. The V end was cut by 1 base, the J end by 4 bases, with 11 bases between. The CDR3 loop spans 15 amino acids. Germline assignment: CDR1 LNHNV and CDR2 YYDKDF (reference sequence). The CDR3 nucleotides read TGTGCCACCAGCAGAGGGGGCATCTCGGGAAACACCATATATTTT. Translated, it gives CATSRGGISGNTIYF.

This chain connects TRBV6-1 to TRBJ2-7; TRBD2 agrees at 10 bases. The junction had 10 bases not matched to a gene; V was cut back by 7 bases and J by 4 bases. CDR1 MNHNS and CDR2 SASEGT come from the germline V gene. The CDR3 runs 15 residues. The CDR3 is CASIPSSGSGYEQYF. DNA of the CDR3: TGTGCCAGCATCCCCTCTAGCGGGAGCGGGTACGAGCAGTACTTC.

This clone was detected only once. The V and J genes are TRBV5-1 and TRBJ2-1; 9 bases match TRBD2. CDR3 length equals 14 residues. The germline gives CDR1 SGHRS, CDR2 YFSETQ. The trim removed 5 bases at V and 1 base at J, leaving 1 base unmatched. As DNA, the CDR3 is TGCGCCAGCAGAAGCGGGAGGTCCTACAATGAGCAGTTCTTC. Its translation is CASRSGRSYNEQFF. The complete variable domain, with remaining parts taken from reference TRBV5-1 and TRBJ2-1, reads KAGVTQTPRYLIKTRGQQVTLSCSPISGHRSVSWYQQTPGQGLQFLFEYFSETQRNKGNFPGRFSGRQFSNSRSEMNVSTLELGDSALYLCASRSGRSYNEQFFGPGTRLTVL.

The chain joins TRBV12-5 to TRBJ1-2; the D gene is possibly TRBD1 (6 bases). The CDR3 covers 15 residues. V was trimmed by 3 bases and J by 4 bases, leaving 15 bases between them. Per the germline V gene, CDR1 is LGHNT and CDR2 is FRNRAP. CDR3 loop: CASGLPLQGPYGYTF. CDR3 nucleotides: TGTGCTAGTGGTTTACCATTACAGGGTCCCTATGGCTACACCTTC.

The V call is TRBV7-2, the J call TRBJ2-3; 8 nucleotides line up with TRBD2. Germline V gene data show CDR1 as SGHTA and CDR2 as FQGNSA. CDR3 size: 15 residues. With V trimmed by 1 base and J by 7 bases, 7 bases remained unmatched. The CDR3, as DNA: TGTGCCAGCAGCTTAGGACGGGAGGGCCTTTATACGCAGTATTTT. Translating gives CASSLGREGLYTQYF.

This clone was seen only once. This chain joins TRBV7-8 and TRBJ2-7; tentatively, D is TRBD2 (5 bases). V shed 3 bases and J shed 3 bases, with 15 bases lying between them. The germline gives CDR1 SGHVS, CDR2 FQNEAQ. This CDR3 has 15 amino acids. Here the CDR3 reads CASSFQRDRHYEQYF. CDR3 DNA sequence: TGTGCCAGCAGCTTTCAACGGGATCGTCACTACGAGCAGTACTTC.

The gene calls are TRBV4-1 and TRBJ2-4; 7 positions match TRBD2. Germline V lookup: CDR1 MGHRA, CDR2 YSYEKL. J was trimmed by 0 bases and V by 2 bases; bases with no gene match: 16. This CDR3 is built from 20 residues. In DNA form, the CDR3 reads TGCGCCAGCAGCCAAAGCGGAAATCTTGCGGGAGAAACAGCCAAAAACATTCAGTACTTC. It is translated as CASSQSGNLAGETAKNIQYF.